The clone carrying this TCR beta chain was observed at least ten times. Its antigen is not identified. Thyroid ultrasound and orbital computed tomography, with clinical symptoms and serum thyroxine and TRAb, informed diagnoses. Out of roughly 10 ml of fresh peripheral blood came the PBMCs. This entry comes from a study of T cells in Graves' hyperthyroidism and ophthalmopathy. Points from the study as a whole: A model of 13 V-J pairs discriminated ophthalmopathy from stable hyperthyroidism. Also found in blood were most expanded thyroid clonotypes above 0.001.

V lost 6 bases to trimming and J lost 3 bases, with 11 bases between them. CDR3 length equals 12 residues. Germline CDR1 SQVTM, CDR2 ANQGSEA. Researchers amplified the TCR beta CDR3 regions from RNA transcripts. The TCR CDR3 first-round RT-PCR relied on the HTBI primer set. One entry per CDR3 protein, called by TCRdb with MiXCR from the multiplex PCR reads. In the table there are hundreds of thousands of distinct CDR3 sequences, about 19% of which are singletons. The rearrangement joins TRBV29-1 to TRBJ1-1; D might be TRBD1 (6 bases). Sequencing was performed on blood. The receptor was isolated from a woman aged 45-65 years with Graves' hyperthyroidism that later progressed to Graves' ophthalmopathy. The CDR3 sequence: CSVRRTDTEAFF. CDR3 sequence (DNA): TGCAGCGTCCGGAGGACAGACACTGAAGCTTTCTTT.